This is a list of T cell receptor beta chains from one sample in a study of T-cell memory formation after mild COVID-19. TCRdb analysed the 5' RACE reads with MiXCR anew, one entry per CDR3 protein. The data contain fewer than 650,000 distinct CDR3 sequences, approximately 15% of them singletons. Sample: PBMCs or a T cell subset sorted from them (not recorded which). Receptors originate from an adult woman who had mild COVID-19 (a few samples of this study predate the infection). Cell type and time point are not known. The CDR3 runs from the conserved cysteine through the conserved F or W. Fields, in order: clone size, D gene, V gene, J gene, CDR3 DNA, CDR3 protein. The D gene is left open where the match is weak. The size of a clone is reported for some rows only, either as once, few or many, or as a class for expanded clones.

size: few
D: TRBD2
V: TRBV7-2
J: TRBJ2-3
DNA: TGTGCCAGCAGCACTCCGGGACTAGCGGCAGATACGCAGTATTTT
CDR3: CASSTPGLAADTQYF

size: .
D: .
V: TRBV20-1
J: TRBJ2-5
DNA: TGCAGTGCTAGACTCCTTGTTAAAGCTAGTGGGGAGACCCAGTACTTC
CDR3: CSARLLVKASGETQYF

size: few
D: .
V: TRBV2
J: TRBJ2-1
DNA: TGTGCCAGCGGAGCGGGCTCTGGGTACAATGAGCAGTTCTTC
CDR3: CASGAGSGYNEQFF

size: .
D: .
V: TRBV12-3/TRBV12-4
J: TRBJ1-5
DNA: TGTGCCAGCAGCCGCTACGATAGCAATCAGCCCCAGCATTTT
CDR3: CASSRYDSNQPQHF

size: .
D: .
V: TRBV14
J: TRBJ1-2
DNA: TGTGCCAGCAGCCAAGGCGGGGTAATGAGCTATGGCTACACCTTC
CDR3: CASSQGGVMSYGYTF

size: many
D: .
V: TRBV7-9
J: TRBJ2-3
DNA: TGTGCCAGCAGCACCATACAGCTAGGAACAGATACGCAGTATTTT
CDR3: CASSTIQLGTDTQYF

size: few
D: TRBD1
V: TRBV12-3/TRBV12-4
J: TRBJ1-4
DNA: TGTGCCAGCAGCCTTGAGGTGTTCAGGGGGTCACTTCTAACTAATGAAAAACTGTTTTTT
CDR3: CASSLEVFRGSLLTNEKLFF

size: few
D: .
V: TRBV12-3/TRBV12-4
J: TRBJ1-5
DNA: TGTGCCAGCAGTTTAACATCGGGCAGTCGTAATCAGCCCCAGCATTTT
CDR3: CASSLTSGSRNQPQHF

size: few
D: .
V: TRBV6-6
J: TRBJ2-1
DNA: TGTGCCAGCAGTCACGGGCGGAACAATGAGCAGTTCTTC
CDR3: CASSHGRNNEQFF

size: .
D: TRBD1
V: TRBV20-1
J: TRBJ1-5
DNA: TGCAGTGCTATCTTAGGGACAGGGGACCAGCGTCAGCCCCAGCATTTT
CDR3: CSAILGTGDQRQPQHF

size: few
D: .
V: TRBV5-1
J: TRBJ2-1
DNA: TGCGCCAGCAGCTCCAGCGGAACCTCCTACAATGAGCAGTTCTTC
CDR3: CASSSSGTSYNEQFF

size: few
D: TRBD2
V: TRBV20-1
J: TRBJ2-7
DNA: TGCAGTGCTAGAGATTCCCTAGCGGGAATTGGGGAGCAGTACTTC
CDR3: CSARDSLAGIGEQYF

size: few
D: TRBD1
V: TRBV29-1
J: TRBJ2-7
DNA: TGCAGCGTGAGGACAGGGGCGCCCTACGAGCAGTACTTC
CDR3: CSVRTGAPYEQYF

size: many
D: .
V: TRBV7-2
J: TRBJ2-6
DNA: TGTGCCAGCAGGGTCCAGACCTCTGGGGCCAACGTCCTGACTTTC
CDR3: CASRVQTSGANVLTF

size: many
D: TRBD2
V: TRBV7-2
J: TRBJ2-2
DNA: TGTGCCAGCAGCCCTGGACTAGCGGGAAACACCGGGGAGCTGTTTTTT
CDR3: CASSPGLAGNTGELFF

size: .
D: TRBD1
V: TRBV7-8
J: TRBJ1-2
DNA: TGTGCCAGCAGCGGCCGGGACAGGGAATCTAACTATGGCTACACCTTC
CDR3: CASSGRDRESNYGYTF

size: .
D: .
V: TRBV10-3
J: TRBJ1-2
DNA: TGTGCCATCAGTCCCTCCTATGGCTACACCTTC
CDR3: CAISPSYGYTF

size: .
D: .
V: TRBV30
J: TRBJ2-1
DNA: TGTGCCTGGAGTGTAAGTCGGGGCCCCTACAATGAGCAGTTCTTC
CDR3: CAWSVSRGPYNEQFF

size: few
D: TRBD1
V: TRBV9
J: TRBJ1-2
DNA: TGTGCCAGCAGCGTACCTCGGACAGGGGGCCTCAACTATGGCTACACCTTC
CDR3: CASSVPRTGGLNYGYTF

size: .
D: .
V: TRBV19
J: TRBJ1-1
DNA: TGTGCCAGTAAGCGGACAGCCATGAACACTGAAGCTTTCTTT
CDR3: CASKRTAMNTEAFF